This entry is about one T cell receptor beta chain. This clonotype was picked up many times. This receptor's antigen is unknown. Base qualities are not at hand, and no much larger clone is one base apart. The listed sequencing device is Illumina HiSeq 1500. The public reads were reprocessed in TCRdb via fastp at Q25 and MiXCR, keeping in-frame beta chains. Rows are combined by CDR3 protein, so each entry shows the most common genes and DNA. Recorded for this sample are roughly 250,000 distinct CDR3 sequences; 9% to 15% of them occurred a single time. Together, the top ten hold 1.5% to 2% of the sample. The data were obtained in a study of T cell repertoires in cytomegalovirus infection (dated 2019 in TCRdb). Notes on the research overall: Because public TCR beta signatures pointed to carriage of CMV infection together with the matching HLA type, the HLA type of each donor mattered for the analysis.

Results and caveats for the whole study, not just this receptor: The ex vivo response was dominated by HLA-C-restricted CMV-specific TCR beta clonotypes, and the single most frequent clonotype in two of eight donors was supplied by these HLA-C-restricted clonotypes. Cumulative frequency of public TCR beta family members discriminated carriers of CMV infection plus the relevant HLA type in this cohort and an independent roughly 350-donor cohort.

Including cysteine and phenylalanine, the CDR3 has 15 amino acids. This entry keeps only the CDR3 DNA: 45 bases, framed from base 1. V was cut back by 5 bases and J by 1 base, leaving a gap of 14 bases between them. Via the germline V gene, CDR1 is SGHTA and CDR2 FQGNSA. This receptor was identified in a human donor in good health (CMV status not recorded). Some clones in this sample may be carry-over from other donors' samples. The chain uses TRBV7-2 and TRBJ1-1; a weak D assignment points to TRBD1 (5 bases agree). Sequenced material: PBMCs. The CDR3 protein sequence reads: CASSTRGEKNTEAFF. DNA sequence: TGTGCCAGCAGCACACGAGGGGAAAAGAACACTGAAGCTTTCTTT.